Below, 30 T cell receptor beta chains from the same sample are listed, as sequenced in a study of T cells in localized non-small cell lung cancer. Data came from immunoSEQ multiplex PCR; TCRdb stores just in-frame clones and leaves some out. The table has around 2,700 clones, almost 30% seen once. The input for sequencing was lung tumor tissue, taken before any cancer treatment. The receptors originated from a woman aged 40 to 75 with stage III lung adenocarcinoma.

This rearrangement joins TRBV7-5 to TRBJ1-2; the tabulated D call, TRBD1, remains unverified against the DNA. TRBV7-5 is tagged as a pseudogene. The CDR3 contains 15 residues. The CDR3 nucleotides read TGTGCCAGCAGCTTGAGACAGGGGGCTTCCTATGGCTACACCTTC. Translation: CASSLRQGASYGYTF.

This clone was detected a few times. The chain is built from TRBV6-8 and TRBJ2-2; 9 bases agree with TRBD1. The CDR3 totals 15 residues. After removal of 5 bases from V and 6 bases from J, the junction contained 7 bases not matched to a gene. Germline V gene data show CDR1 as MNHGY and CDR2 as SAAAGT. CDR3 protein: CASSVTGGEAGELFF. For the CDR3, the DNA is TGTGCCAGCAGTGTTACAGGGGGCGAAGCCGGGGAGCTGTTTTTT.

This clone was observed a handful of times. This chain connects TRBV11-1 to TRBJ2-1, with 8 bases aligning to TRBD1. Germline V CDR1 and CDR2: SGHAT, FQDESV (reference sequence). The CDR3 totals 16 residues. Trimming removed 5 bases from V and 7 bases from J; junction bases left unmatched: 13. This CDR3 reads CASSQGVLTGVNEQFF. CDR3 nucleotides: TGTGCCAGCAGCCAGGGCGTTCTGACAGGGGTAAATGAGCAGTTCTTC.

In its sample, this clone was seen a few times. The rearrangement joins TRBV6-8 to TRBJ1-3; TRBD1 is a possible D gene (6 bases). The CDR3 length is 19 residues. V was clipped by 5 bases and J by 3 bases, with 26 bases between them. Germline V gene lookup returns CDR1 MNHGY and CDR2 SAAAGT. The CDR3 nucleotides are TGTGCCAGCAGTCCCCTGCGGAGTGAGACGGGGGGCCATGGAAACACCATATATTTT. It specifies CASSPLRSETGGHGNTIYF.

This clone occurred a few times. This chain uses TRBV19 with TRBJ2-7; TRBD2 is a possible D gene (6 bases). This CDR3 is 13 amino acids long. V gave up 3 bases and J gave up 3 bases, with 9 bases separating them. Germline V gene sequence: CDR1 LNHDA, CDR2 SQIVND (reference sequence). The CDR3 nucleotides read TGTGCCAGTAGTATTGCGGGATACTACGAGCAGTACTTC. The encoded protein is CASSIAGYYEQYF.

The table lists this clone with a few counts. A read error may produce the germline difference seen at one junction end. V usage is TRBV6-8 and J usage is TRBJ1-3; the D gene is possibly TRBD1 (6 bases). Germline V gene sequence: CDR1 MNHGY, CDR2 SAAAGT. The CDR3 loop spans 16 amino acids. The chain's CDR3 is CASSATYRDRGHTIYF. CDR3 sequence (DNA): TGTGCCAGCAGTGCAACCTACAGGGACCGTGGACACACCATATATTTT.

This clone has only a few counts. The genes are TRBV6-8 and TRBJ2-5; the match to TRBD1 covers 8 bases. CDR1 MNHGY and CDR2 SAAAGT come from the germline V gene. This CDR3 region has 13 residues. Trimming at V came to 5 bases and at J to 8 bases, leaving 7 bases not matched to a gene. The CDR3 is CASSQQGVETQYF. The CDR3 coding sequence is TGTGCCAGCAGTCAACAGGGGGTTGAAACCCAGTACTTC.

V gene TRBV29-1 combines with J gene TRBJ1-2, with D perhaps matching TRBD1 (6 bases). Germline values: CDR1 SQVTM, CDR2 ANQGSEA. Deletions cut 6 bases from V and 6 bases from J, with 14 bases between. This CDR3 is built from 12 residues. Here the CDR3 DNA reads TGCAGCGTCGTGGGTTCAGGGGATGGCTACACCTTC. Protein: CSVVGSGDGYTF.

The J gene is TRBJ1-6, the V gene TRBV6-8; perhaps TRBD1 as D (5 bases). Trimming took 6 bases from V and 0 from J, leaving 9 bases between them. This CDR3 region has 15 residues. CDR1 is MNHGY, CDR2 SAAAGT, per germline. CDR3 DNA: TGTGCCAGCAGGGAGGGGAGCTCCTATAATTCACCCCTCCACTTT. Encoded protein: CASREGSSYNSPLHF.

The gene calls are TRBV11-3 and TRBJ2-4; perhaps TRBD2 as D (6 bases). This CDR3 contains 15 residues. Between the trimmed V and J ends, which lost 6 bases and 6 bases, there was a span of 18 bases. CDR1 is SGHNT, CDR2 YENEEA, per germline. In DNA, the CDR3 is TGTGCCAGCAGAAATTGGGGGGACGGAATAAACATTCAGTACTTC. It codes for CASRNWGDGINIQYF.

The V call is TRBV11-3, the J call TRBJ2-3; TRBD2 matches at 9 bases. The CDR3 contains 16 residues. Germline V gene sequence: CDR1 SGHNT, CDR2 YENEEA. The trim removed 3 bases at V and 3 bases at J, leaving 7 bases unmatched. CDR3: CASSFFGGGVTDTQYF. In DNA, the CDR3 is TGTGCCAGCAGCTTTTTTGGCGGGGGGGTAACAGATACGCAGTATTTT.

The CDR3 region has the DNA TGCGCCAGCAGCTTAGGACCGCCGGATCGCGGCCTTGCGTACGAGCAGTACTTC. Translation: CASSLGPPDRGLAYEQYF. The V call is TRBV5-1, the J call TRBJ2-7; D remains ambiguous. V lost 2 bases and J 4 bases, leaving 25 bases between the germline ends. There are 18 residues in the CDR3. Per germline, CDR1 SGHRS and CDR2 YFSETQ. The full variable domain, in which reference TRBV5-1 and TRBJ2-7 provide the parts outside the CDR3, is KAGVTQTPRYLIKTRGQQVTLSCSPISGHRSVSWYQQTPGQGLQFLFEYFSETQRNKGNFPGRFSGRQFSNSRSEMNVSTLELGDSALYLCASSLGPPDRGLAYEQYFGPGTRLTVT.

The J gene is TRBJ1-5, the V gene TRBV27; unclear D gene. Germline V CDR1 and CDR2: MNHEY, SMNVEV (reference sequence). The germline V and J ends were trimmed by 3 bases and 5 bases, with 8 bases remaining between them. This CDR3 has 13 amino acids. The CDR3 coding sequence is TGTGCCAGCAGTTTGACCCGTCATCAGCCCCAGCATTTT. As protein: CASSLTRHQPQHF.

The chain recombines TRBV10-1 with TRBJ2-7; D is possibly TRBD2 (5 bases). The V end was cut by 5 bases, the J end by 0 bases, with 11 bases between. This CDR3 is built from 14 residues. CDR1 is WNHNN, CDR2 SYGVQD, per germline (reference sequence). The CDR3 DNA is TGCGCCAGCAGTCCAACTAGAAGCTCCTACGAGCAGTACTTC. Its protein is CASSPTRSSYEQYF.

This clone showed up just a few times. V usage is TRBV28 and J usage is TRBJ1-5; TRBD1 agrees at 7 bases. The germline V gene has CDR1 MDHEN and CDR2 SYDVKM. CDR3 length equals 15 residues. V lost 3 bases, J lost 1 base, and 3 bases stayed unmatched. In nucleotides, the CDR3 is TGTGCCAGCAGTTTTTCGGACAGGAGCAATCAGCCCCAGCATTTT. Its protein product is CASSFSDRSNQPQHF.

V is TRBV7-2 and J is TRBJ1-1; D gene unclear. Germline V CDR1 and CDR2: SGHTA, FQGNSA. V was cut by 3 bases and J by 1 base, with 6 bases left in between. CDR3 length equals 13 residues. CDR3 DNA: TGTGCCAGCAGCTTCGTAGGGAACACTGAAGCTTTCTTT. It specifies CASSFVGNTEAFF.

The chain is built from TRBV28 and TRBJ2-7; D is perhaps TRBD1 (6 bases). Trimming stripped 5 bases from V and 3 bases from J, with 8 bases between. CDR1 is MDHEN and CDR2 is SYDVKM in the germline V gene. The CDR3 covers 12 residues. This CDR3 reads CASSRDNYEQYF. CDR3 nucleotide sequence: TGTGCCAGCAGTCGGGACAACTACGAGCAGTACTTC.

Here the CDR3 reads CSAAPSYNEQFF. In DNA form, the CDR3 reads TGCAGCGCCGCCCCCTCCTACAATGAGCAGTTCTTC. The chain joins TRBV29-1 to TRBJ2-1; D not certain. The CDR3 length is 12 residues. V was cut by 7 bases and J by 0 bases, with 7 bases left in between. Germline assignment: CDR1 SQVTM and CDR2 ANQGSEA.

This clone was counted a few times. The V gene is TRBV19, the J gene TRBJ1-1; tentative D call: TRBD1 (6 bases). The V gene's germline CDR1 is LNHDA and CDR2 SQIVND (reference sequence). V lost 5 bases, J lost 8 bases, and 15 bases lay in between. The CDR3 consists of 13 residues. CDR3 in DNA: TGTGCCAGTAGTGCGGCCGGGACAATCGAAGCTTTCTTT. Translated, it gives CASSAAGTIEAFF.

This sequence joins TRBV11-3 and TRBJ2-7, with a tentative D call TRBD2 (5 bases). V was trimmed by 5 bases and J by 2 bases, leaving 16 bases between them. CDR3 length: 15 residues. The germline V gene has CDR1 SGHNT and CDR2 YENEEA. The CDR3 DNA follows: TGTGCCAGCAGCCACTACGAGGGCCAGACCTACGAGCAGTACTTC. Residues: CASSHYEGQTYEQYF.

Only a few counts were recorded for this clone. The J gene is TRBJ1-2, the V gene TRBV6-8; TRBD1 is a possible D gene (6 bases). The CDR3 is 15 amino acids. Per germline, CDR1 MNHGY and CDR2 SAAAGT. With 0 bases removed from V and 14 bases from J, the gap between germline ends came to 22 bases. CDR3 sequence: CASSYSGTWERVWTF. DNA for the CDR3: TGTGCCAGCAGTTACTCCGGGACATGGGAGCGGGTGTGGACCTTC.

This clone was counted between two and nine times. V and J are TRBV5-1 and TRBJ1-3; maybe TRBD1 (5 bases). The ends were cut back, 1 base at V and 0 bases at J, with 5 bases in the middle. The germline V gene encodes CDR1 SGHRS and CDR2 YFSETQ. The CDR3 runs to 14 residues. CDR3 nucleotide sequence: TGCGCCAGCAGCTTGCAGGGCTCTGGAAACACCATATATTTT. Translated, it gives CASSLQGSGNTIYF.

Only a few counts were recorded for this clone. V and J are TRBV11-3 and TRBJ1-1, with D unclear. V lost 6 bases to trimming and J lost 1 base, with 18 bases between them. CDR1 and CDR2 (germline): SGHNT, YENEEA. The CDR3 consists of 16 residues. CDR3 DNA: TGTGCCAGCAGTCCGACCTCCGTTACGCCGAACACTGAAGCTTTCTTT. This sequence encodes CASSPTSVTPNTEAFF. Based on the CDR3 plus reference TRBV11-3 and TRBJ1-1, the full variable domain is EAGVVQSPRYKIIEKKQPVAFWCNPISGHNTLYWYLQNLGQGPELLIRYENEEAVDDSQLPKDRFSAERLKGVDSTLKIQPAELGDSAVYLCASSPTSVTPNTEAFFGQGTRLTVV.

In this sample, this clone is medium-sized. This chain links TRBV6-8 with TRBJ1-3, with 7 bases matching TRBD1. Per germline, CDR1 MNHGY and CDR2 SAAAGT. V lost 0 bases, J lost 2 bases, and 7 bases stayed unmatched. The CDR3 sequence is 17 residues long. CDR3 coding DNA: TGTGCCAGCAGTTACTCGGGGAGACAGGGAGCTGGAAACACCATATATTTT. It codes for CASSYSGRQGAGNTIYF.

This clone showed up just a few times. This chain connects TRBV18 to TRBJ2-1, with 10 bases aligning to TRBD2. CDR1 and CDR2 from the germline V gene are KGHSH and LQKENI. The V gene end was trimmed by 2 bases and the J gene end by 6 bases; junction bases not matched to a gene: 7. The CDR3 is made up of 16 amino acids. The CDR3, as DNA: TGTGCCAGCTCACCATTTTCTAGCGGGAGTATCAATGAGCAGTTCTTC. This encodes CASSPFSSGSINEQFF.

The table lists this clone with a count of one. The J gene is TRBJ1-2, the V gene TRBV30; TRBD1 is a possible D gene (6 bases). CDR3 length equals 13 residues. The V and J ends lost 1 base and 3 bases respectively, with 9 bases between them. Looked up from germline, CDR1 is GTSNPN and CDR2 is SVGIG (reference sequence). The CDR3 region has the DNA TGTGCCTGGAGTGCAGGGGAAGACTATGGCTACACCTTC. It encodes CAWSAGEDYGYTF.

This chain connects TRBV6-8 to TRBJ1-6, with 8 bases aligning to TRBD1. Germline loops: CDR1 MNHGY, CDR2 SAAAGT. The CDR3 is 16 residues long. V lost 5 bases and J lost 7; bases outside the gene matches: 10. The CDR3 reads CASSRTSGGGNSPLHF. The CDR3 DNA sequence: TGTGCCAGCAGTCGGACTTCAGGGGGCGGAAATTCACCCCTCCACTTT.

The genes are TRBV4-1 and TRBJ2-3; TRBD1 might be the D (6 bases). Germline CDR1 MGHRA, CDR2 YSYEKL. The CDR3 has 12 amino acids. Trimming removed 4 bases from V and 6 bases from J, with 8 bases in between. CDR3 nucleotides: TGCGCCAGCAGCCTTCAGGGGGATACGCAGTATTTT. Protein sequence: CASSLQGDTQYF.

J is TRBJ2-2 and V is TRBV29-1, with 10 positions matching TRBD1. J lost 3 bases, V lost 7 bases, and 5 bases had no gene match. The CDR3 has 14 amino acids. Germline lookup yields CDR1 SQVTM and CDR2 ANQGSEA. The CDR3 DNA sequence: TGCAGCGCGATGACAGGGGGCTACACCGGGGAGCTGTTTTTT. Protein product: CSAMTGGYTGELFF.

The chain employs TRBV10-3 and TRBJ2-3; TRBD1 might be the D (6 bases). Germline V gene data show CDR1 as ENHRY and CDR2 as SYGVKD. V lost 10 bases to trimming and J lost 4 bases, with 15 bases between them. CDR3 length equals 13 residues. The CDR3 loop is CASVAGAADTQYF. CDR3 DNA sequence: TGTGCCAGCGTCGCAGGGGCCGCAGATACGCAGTATTTT.